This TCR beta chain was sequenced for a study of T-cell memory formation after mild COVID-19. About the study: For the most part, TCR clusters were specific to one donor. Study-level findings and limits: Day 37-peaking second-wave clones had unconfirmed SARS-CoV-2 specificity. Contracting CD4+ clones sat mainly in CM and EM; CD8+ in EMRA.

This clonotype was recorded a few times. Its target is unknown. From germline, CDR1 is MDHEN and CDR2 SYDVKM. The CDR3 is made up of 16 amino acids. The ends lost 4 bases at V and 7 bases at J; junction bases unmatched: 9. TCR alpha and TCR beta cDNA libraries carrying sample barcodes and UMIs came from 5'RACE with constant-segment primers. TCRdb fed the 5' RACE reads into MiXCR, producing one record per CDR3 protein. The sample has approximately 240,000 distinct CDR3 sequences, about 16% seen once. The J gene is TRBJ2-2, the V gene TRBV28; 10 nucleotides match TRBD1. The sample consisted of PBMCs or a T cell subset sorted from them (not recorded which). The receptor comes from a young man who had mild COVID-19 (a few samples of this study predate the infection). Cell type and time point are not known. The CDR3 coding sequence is TGTGCCAGCAGTTATTGGGACAGGGGAGTCATCGGGGAGCTGTTTTTT. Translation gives CASSYWDRGVIGELFF.